This T cell receptor beta chain was captured by sequencing in a study of blood T cells in healthy people across ages. Germline CDR1 is LGHNA and CDR2 is YSLEER. The CDR3 contains 15 residues. Trimming removed 0 bases at V and 4 bases at J, with 10 bases between. Alongside a J-beta primer mix, a sample-barcoded 5' primer served in a second PCR lasting about 6 to 11 cycles. TCRdb re-analysed the 5' RACE reads in MiXCR, keeping a single row per CDR3 protein. The sample carries about 840,000 distinct CDR3 sequences, about 29% recorded once. These same data were also listed under a study on T cells of mothers and their children.

Sequences were obtained from blood. The sequence came from a woman between 40 and 50 years old in good health. This chain joins TRBV4-3 and TRBJ1-5; D not resolved. CDR3 DNA sequence: TGCGCCAGCAGCCAAGATTTCGCCGGGAATCAGCCCCAGCATTTT. Protein: CASSQDFAGNQPQHF.